This T cell receptor beta chain was observed in a study of blood T cell repertoires in COVID-19 (dated by TCRdb to the early 2020s). With regard to the full study: Samples covering the acute and convalescent phases of COVID-19 were provided by collaborators in the United States, Italy and Spain. The material from the prospective study consisted of cDNA or gDNA derived from T cells, B-cell-depleted T cells, or PBMCs. The dataset comprised deeply sampled blood TCRbeta repertoires from subjects exposed to, actively infected with, or recovered from COVID-19. The repertoires were released in a freely available public database meant as a resource for research on the immune response to SARS-CoV-2. The samples were drawn from two sources: the first 160 participants of the ongoing ImmuneRACE study, and 1,254 subjects contributed by 6 global collaborators. A de-identified subject ID, COVID-19 status, age in years and sex were almost always included in the sample metadata. Where HLA class I and class II types were available, the types were taken from metadata supplied by the sample provider, not from assay-based typing.

Counted from cysteine to phenylalanine, this CDR3 has 14 amino acids. Here the CDR3 DNA is all that survives: 42 bases in frame from base 1. From a lookup of the germline V gene, CDR1 and CDR2 are SGHTA and FQGNSA. At the junction V is shortened by 3 bases and J by 5 bases, with 13 bases in between. TCRbeta CDR3 regions were amplified from genomic DNA by means of the immunoSEQ Assay, a bias-controlled multiplex PCR. In the paper's pipeline: Nucleated cell counts per sample were estimated from amplification of reference gene primers within the assay. Sequence reads were collapsed and filtered to measure the absolute abundance of every unique TCRbeta CDR3 rearrangement. Productive Simpson clonality was computed per sample as the square root of Simpson's diversity index over productive rearrangements. TCRdb took over this immuneACCESS table, retaining in-frame rearrangements with V and J assigned. Such tables are incomplete; in checked studies, under half of the missing clones stem from an unresolved V gene, and the remainder is unexplained. Clonal size and the V and J genes are those of that table, whereas D and trimming came from the DNA. Here the sample has more than 50,000 clones; more than 75% occur a single time. The top ten clonotypes cover about 50% of the sample.

Each collaborating institution followed its own protocols to collect whole blood in K2EDTA tubes. For TCRbeta analysis, collaborator samples were shipped as frozen whole blood, as isolated PBMCs, or as DNA extracted from either sample type. Turning to this clone: This receptor's antigen is unknown. The input lacks base qualities; no much larger clone sits a single base away.

The full study reports these points: The quantity of clinical and demographic metadata differed by source and by participant and was supplied without curation.

The sample taken for sequencing was peripheral blood. This chain joins TRBV7-2 to TRBJ2-5; the D gene is perhaps TRBD2, from 6 matching bases. This TCR was sampled from a woman older than 75 with acute or convalescent COVID-19. The nucleotide sequence is TGTGCCAGCAGCTTTCAGGGTGGGGGGGAGACCCAGTACTTC. It specifies CASSFQGGGETQYF.